Listed below are T cell receptor beta chains from one sample, sequenced in a study of blood T cell repertoires in COVID-19. This table comes from immunoSEQ multiplex PCR, and its TCRdb copy is limited to in-frame clones, with some not included. Of around 19,000 clones in the sample, roughly 90% were seen once. The sample comprised peripheral blood. Every receptor here comes from a human donor in a cohort sampled during active COVID-19. The CDR3 runs from the conserved cysteine through the conserved F or W. The order of the fields is V gene, D gene, clone size, J gene, CDR3 DNA, CDR3 protein. The D gene is left open where the match is weak. Size is stated for part of the rows, as once, few or many counts, or as a class when the clone is expanded.

V: TRBV5-1; D: .; size: few; J: TRBJ2-2; DNA: TGCGCCAGCAGCTTGGTCTTCACCGGGGAGCTGTTTTTT; CDR3: CASSLVFTGELFF
V: TRBV5-1; D: .; size: .; J: TRBJ1-3; DNA: TGCGCCAGCAGCTTAACAGGGCAGACCACCTCTGGAAACACCATGTATTTT; CDR3: CASSLTGQTTSGNTMYF
V: TRBV9; D: TRBD1; size: .; J: TRBJ2-7; DNA: TGTGCCAGCAGCTATTCGGGACAGGGACCCGAGCAGTACTTC; CDR3: CASSYSGQGPEQYF
V: TRBV28; D: TRBD1; size: .; J: TRBJ1-2; DNA: TGTGCCAGCAGTTCCCCAGTACAGGGGGCCGACTATGGCTACACCTTC; CDR3: CASSSPVQGADYGYTF
V: TRBV12-3/TRBV12-4; D: .; size: once; J: TRBJ1-2; DNA: TGTGCCAGCAGTTTAGGCAGAAGCTACACCTTC; CDR3: CASSLGRSYTF
V: TRBV5-6; D: .; size: .; J: TRBJ2-7; DNA: TGTGCCAGCAGCTTGTCAGGGTACGAGCAGTACTTC; CDR3: CASSLSGYEQYF
V: TRBV2; D: TRBD2; size: .; J: TRBJ2-1; DNA: TGTGCCAGCAGACTCGGACTAGTACTCGAGCAGTTCTTC; CDR3: CASRLGLVLEQFF
V: TRBV28; D: TRBD1; size: .; J: TRBJ2-4; DNA: TGTGCCAGCAGTGAGACAGGGGTGCAGAACATTCAGTACTTC; CDR3: CASSETGVQNIQYF
V: TRBV28; D: .; size: .; J: TRBJ2-7; DNA: TGTGCCAGCAGCCCGGTTGTTGGTAATCGAATTTCCTACGAGCAGTACTTC; CDR3: CASSPVVGNRISYEQYF
V: TRBV7-2; D: TRBD1; size: .; J: TRBJ1-5; DNA: TGTGCCAGCAGCTTAGGAGGGGGCGGCAGTCAGCCCCAGCATTTT; CDR3: CASSLGGGGSQPQHF
V: TRBV24-1; D: TRBD2; size: .; J: TRBJ2-1; DNA: TGTGCCACCAGTGATGCCACTAGCGGGAGGGCCTATTTCTCCTACAATGAGCAGTTCTTC; CDR3: CATSDATSGRAYFSYNEQFF
V: TRBV5-5; D: TRBD2; size: once; J: TRBJ2-7; DNA: TGTGCCAGCACTCAATCACTGGGACTAGTCTACGAGCAGTACTTC; CDR3: CASTQSLGLVYEQYF
V: TRBV25-1; D: TRBD1; size: .; J: TRBJ1-1; DNA: TGTGCCAGCAGTGGCCAGGGGGCGGTCTCTGAAGCTTTCTTT; CDR3: CASSGQGAVSEAFF
V: TRBV29-1; D: TRBD1; size: .; J: TRBJ2-1; DNA: TGCAGCGCTGGAGGGACAGGGTTAATAGGGTCCTACAATGAGCAGTTCTTC; CDR3: CSAGGTGLIGSYNEQFF
V: TRBV7-8; D: .; size: .; J: TRBJ1-2; DNA: TGTGCCAGCAGCTTAGCGGGGCAGGGTTTAAGCTATGGCTACACCTTC; CDR3: CASSLAGQGLSYGYTF
V: TRBV30; D: TRBD2; size: .; J: TRBJ2-3; DNA: TGTGCCTGGTGTTGCGGGAGGGATCGTACGCAGTATTTT; CDR3: CAWCCGRDRTQYF
V: TRBV6-6; D: TRBD1; size: .; J: TRBJ2-5; DNA: TGTGCCAGCAGCTCTTACGAGGGGGCGCGGGAGACCCAGTACTTC; CDR3: CASSSYEGARETQYF
V: TRBV6-4; D: .; size: .; J: TRBJ2-2; DNA: TGTGCCAGCAGTGATGGTCAGGGCACCGGGGAGCTGTTTTTT; CDR3: CASSDGQGTGELFF
V: TRBV5-1; D: TRBD2; size: once; J: TRBJ2-7; DNA: TGCGCCAGCAGCTCCATCGCTAGCGGGAGTGTCTACGAGCAGTACTTC; CDR3: CASSSIASGSVYEQYF
V: TRBV20-1; D: .; size: once; J: TRBJ2-7; DNA: TGCAGTGCTAGGTCTACCTACGAGCAGTACTTC; CDR3: CSARSTYEQYF
V: TRBV28; D: TRBD1; size: .; J: TRBJ2-7; DNA: TGTGCCAGCAGTCCGAGGGACAGCTACGAGCAGTACTTC; CDR3: CASSPRDSYEQYF
V: TRBV3-1/TRBV3-2; D: .; size: .; J: TRBJ1-2; DNA: TGTGCCAGCAGCCAAGAGGGGAGCGCCTATGGCTACACCTTC; CDR3: CASSQEGSAYGYTF
V: TRBV9; D: .; size: .; J: TRBJ2-7; DNA: TGTGCCAGCAGCGTAGGCGGAGGACTCCACGAGCAGTACTTC; CDR3: CASSVGGGLHEQYF
V: TRBV5-1; D: .; size: .; J: TRBJ1-1; DNA: TGCGCCAGCAGCTCCAGCAGGGTAACGGACACTGAAGCTTTCTTT; CDR3: CASSSSRVTDTEAFF
V: TRBV5-6; D: TRBD1; size: .; J: TRBJ1-1; DNA: TGTGCCAGCAGCTTGACAGGGGGCTCGTCTGAAGCTTTCTTT; CDR3: CASSLTGGSSEAFF
V: TRBV29-1; D: .; size: .; J: TRBJ2-7; DNA: TGCAGCGTTCTTTCGCGGCTACCGACCTACGAGCAGTACTTC; CDR3: CSVLSRLPTYEQYF
V: TRBV6-1; D: .; size: .; J: TRBJ1-1; DNA: TGTGCCAGCAGTGTAGCAGGGCAGGGCACTGAAGCTTTCTTT; CDR3: CASSVAGQGTEAFF
V: TRBV12-3/TRBV12-4; D: .; size: .; J: TRBJ1-2; DNA: TGTGCCAGCAACATTGGGGAGGACTATGGCTACACCTTC; CDR3: CASNIGEDYGYTF
V: TRBV11-2; D: .; size: .; J: TRBJ1-1; DNA: TGTGCCAGCAGCCCCTTAAGGAGGGACACTGAAGCTTTCTTT; CDR3: CASSPLRRDTEAFF
V: TRBV30; D: .; size: .; J: TRBJ1-1; DNA: TGTGCCTGGAGACTGTCTCAACGCACTGAAGCTTTCTTT; CDR3: CAWRLSQRTEAFF
V: TRBV3-1/TRBV3-2; D: .; size: .; J: TRBJ1-3; DNA: TGTGCCAGCAGCCAGAACTATGCAGGGGCCGGAAACACCATATATTTT; CDR3: CASSQNYAGAGNTIYF
V: TRBV7-8; D: TRBD1; size: .; J: TRBJ1-2; DNA: TGTGCCAGCAGCCCGGGGGCAGGGGGGTTGGTCTATGGCTACACCTTC; CDR3: CASSPGAGGLVYGYTF
V: TRBV7-2; D: TRBD2; size: once; J: TRBJ2-2; DNA: TGTGCCAGCAACGACCCCGGGACTAGCGCCACCGGGGAGCTGTTTTTT; CDR3: CASNDPGTSATGELFF
V: TRBV28; D: TRBD1; size: once; J: TRBJ1-1; DNA: TGTGCCAGCAGTCATATTCCAGGGGGCGGGACTGAAGCTTTCTTT; CDR3: CASSHIPGGGTEAFF
V: TRBV15; D: .; size: .; J: TRBJ2-1; DNA: TGTGCCACCAGCAGTACCGGGAAAGGCCTCTACAATGAGCAGTTCTTC; CDR3: CATSSTGKGLYNEQFF
V: TRBV27; D: TRBD1; size: .; J: TRBJ2-1; DNA: TGTGCCAGCAGTTTGGGACAGGGAAACTTCAATGAGCAGTTCTTC; CDR3: CASSLGQGNFNEQFF
V: TRBV18; D: TRBD1; size: .; J: TRBJ1-2; DNA: TGTGCCAGCTCCCATGACCGGGACAGGGGAAACTATGGCTACACCTTC; CDR3: CASSHDRDRGNYGYTF
V: TRBV20-1; D: .; size: once; J: TRBJ2-1; DNA: TGCAGTGGCGAGCATCACAATGAGCAGTTCTTC; CDR3: CSGEHHNEQFF
V: TRBV4-1; D: TRBD2; size: .; J: TRBJ2-5; DNA: TGCGCCAGCAGCCAAGATCAAAGCGGGAGGGGGGAGACCCAGTACTTC; CDR3: CASSQDQSGRGETQYF
V: TRBV7-9; D: TRBD2; size: .; J: TRBJ2-7; DNA: TGTGCCGGCGGACTAGCGACCTACGAGCAGTACTTC; CDR3: CAGGLATYEQYF
V: TRBV6-1; D: TRBD1; size: .; J: TRBJ1-1; DNA: TGTGCCAGCAGTGACAGGGGGATTACTGAAGCTTTCTTT; CDR3: CASSDRGITEAFF
V: TRBV4-2; D: TRBD2; size: .; J: TRBJ2-1; DNA: TGTGCCAGCAGCCTACGCTACAGCGGGAGTGATGAGCAGTTCTTC; CDR3: CASSLRYSGSDEQFF
V: TRBV2; D: TRBD2; size: .; J: TRBJ2-1; DNA: TGTGCCAGCAGTGTAGCTAGCGGGAGGGGGAATGAGCAGTTCTTC; CDR3: CASSVASGRGNEQFF
V: TRBV18; D: .; size: .; J: TRBJ1-1; DNA: TGTGCCAGCTCACCGGAGGCAGTGAACACTGAAGCTTTCTTT; CDR3: CASSPEAVNTEAFF
V: TRBV28; D: .; size: .; J: TRBJ2-4; DNA: TGTGCCAGCTTGGGAGACCCGCTAGCCAAAAACATTCAGTACTTC; CDR3: CASLGDPLAKNIQYF
V: TRBV30; D: .; size: once; J: TRBJ2-1; DNA: TGTGCCTCACAGGGCCCCTACAATGAGCAGTTCTTC; CDR3: CASQGPYNEQFF
V: TRBV30; D: TRBD2; size: once; J: TRBJ2-1; DNA: TGTGCCTGGAGTGCGAAAGGACTAGCGGACAATGAGCAGTTCTTC; CDR3: CAWSAKGLADNEQFF
V: TRBV5-1; D: .; size: .; J: TRBJ2-5; DNA: TGCGCCAGCAGCCCGGGATATACACAAGAGACCCAGTACTTC; CDR3: CASSPGYTQETQYF
V: TRBV21-1; D: .; size: .; J: TRBJ2-5; DNA: TGTGCCAGCAGCAAAGAGGGACTAGCGGGGAAAGAGACCCAGTACTTC; CDR3: CASSKEGLAGKETQYF
V: TRBV30; D: .; size: .; J: TRBJ1-3; DNA: TGTGCCTGGAGTGTTAGACGGAGCTCTGGAAACACCATATATTTT; CDR3: CAWSVRRSSGNTIYF
V: TRBV28; D: .; size: .; J: TRBJ1-1; DNA: TGTGCCAGCAGTAAACGCTGGAGGGACGACACTGAAGCTTTCTTT; CDR3: CASSKRWRDDTEAFF
V: TRBV12-3/TRBV12-4; D: .; size: once; J: TRBJ1-1; DNA: TGTGCCAGCAGCAAACAGCTGAACACTGAAGCTTTCTTT; CDR3: CASSKQLNTEAFF
V: TRBV30; D: .; size: .; J: TRBJ2-1; DNA: TGTGCCTGGAGTCTTCCTGGAAGGGGCGATGAGCAGTTCTTC; CDR3: CAWSLPGRGDEQFF
V: TRBV3-1/TRBV3-2; D: TRBD1; size: .; J: TRBJ1-4; DNA: TGTGCCAGCAGCCAAGGGACAGGAGCGATAGGAGGTGAAAAACTGTTTTTT; CDR3: CASSQGTGAIGGEKLFF
V: TRBV27; D: TRBD1; size: .; J: TRBJ1-2; DNA: TGTGCCAGCAGGTCGACAGGGGGCGTCTATGGCTACACCTTC; CDR3: CASRSTGGVYGYTF